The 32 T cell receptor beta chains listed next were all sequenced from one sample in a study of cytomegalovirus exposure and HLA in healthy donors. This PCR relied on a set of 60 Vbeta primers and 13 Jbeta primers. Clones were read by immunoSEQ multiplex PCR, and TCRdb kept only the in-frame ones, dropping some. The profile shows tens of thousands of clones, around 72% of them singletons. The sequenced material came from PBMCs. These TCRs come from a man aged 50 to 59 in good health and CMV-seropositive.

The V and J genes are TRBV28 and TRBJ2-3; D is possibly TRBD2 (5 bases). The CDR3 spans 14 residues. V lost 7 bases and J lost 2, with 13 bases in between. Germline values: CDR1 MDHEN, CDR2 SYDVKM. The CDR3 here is CASTSEADTDTQYF. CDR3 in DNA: TGTGCCAGCACCTCGGAAGCGGACACAGATACGCAGTATTTT.

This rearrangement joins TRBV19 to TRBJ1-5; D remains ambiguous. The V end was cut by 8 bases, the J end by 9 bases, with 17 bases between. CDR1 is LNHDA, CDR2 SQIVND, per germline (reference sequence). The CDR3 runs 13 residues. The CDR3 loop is CASETGKKGPQHF. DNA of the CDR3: TGTGCCAGTGAAACCGGGAAGAAGGGGCCCCAGCATTTT.

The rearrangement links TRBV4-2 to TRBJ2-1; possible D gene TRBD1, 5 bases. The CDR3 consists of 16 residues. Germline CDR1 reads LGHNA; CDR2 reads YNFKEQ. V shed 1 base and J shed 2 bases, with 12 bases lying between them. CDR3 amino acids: CASSQVLQGPYNEQFF. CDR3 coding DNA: TGTGCCAGCAGCCAAGTACTTCAGGGCCCCTACAATGAGCAGTTCTTC.

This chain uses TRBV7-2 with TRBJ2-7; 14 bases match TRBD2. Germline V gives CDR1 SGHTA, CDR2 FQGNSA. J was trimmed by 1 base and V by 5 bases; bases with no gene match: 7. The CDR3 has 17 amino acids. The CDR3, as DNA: TGTGCCAGCAGCCCTCCGGGACTAGCGGGGGCATCCTACGAGCAGTACTTC. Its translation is CASSPPGLAGASYEQYF.

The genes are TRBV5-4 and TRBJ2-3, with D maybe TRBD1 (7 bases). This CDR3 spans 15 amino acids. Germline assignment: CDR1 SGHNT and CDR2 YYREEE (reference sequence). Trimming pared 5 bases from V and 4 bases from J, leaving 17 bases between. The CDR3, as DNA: TGTGCCAGCAGGCGGGACAGATCATTCCCAGATACGCAGTATTTT. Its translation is CASRRDRSFPDTQYF. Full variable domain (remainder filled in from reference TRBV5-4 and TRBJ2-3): ETGVTQSPTHLIKTRGQQVTLRCSSQSGHNTVSWYQQALGQGPQFIFQYYREEENGRGNFPPRFSGLQFPNYSSELNVNALELDDSALYLCASRRDRSFPDTQYFGPGTRLTVL.

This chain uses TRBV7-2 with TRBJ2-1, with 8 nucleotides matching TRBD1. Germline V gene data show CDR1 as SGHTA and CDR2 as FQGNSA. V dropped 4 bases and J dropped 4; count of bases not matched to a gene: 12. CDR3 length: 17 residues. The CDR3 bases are TGTGCCAGCAGCTCGACAGGGGCTATTACCCGTTACAATGAGCAGTTCTTC. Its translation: CASSSTGAITRYNEQFF.

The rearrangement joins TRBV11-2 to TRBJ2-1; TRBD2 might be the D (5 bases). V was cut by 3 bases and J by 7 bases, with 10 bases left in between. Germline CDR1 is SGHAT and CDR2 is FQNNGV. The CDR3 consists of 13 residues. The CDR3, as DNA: TGTGCCAGCAGCTTTCTCGGCGGGAATGAGCAGTTCTTC. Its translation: CASSFLGGNEQFF.

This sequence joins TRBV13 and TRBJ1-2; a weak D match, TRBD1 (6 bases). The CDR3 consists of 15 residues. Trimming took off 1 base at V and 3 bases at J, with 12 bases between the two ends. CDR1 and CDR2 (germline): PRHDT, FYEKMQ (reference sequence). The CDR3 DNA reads TGTGCCAGCAGCTTAGAGGGGGGGGGCTACTATGGCTACACCTTC. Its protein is CASSLEGGGYYGYTF.

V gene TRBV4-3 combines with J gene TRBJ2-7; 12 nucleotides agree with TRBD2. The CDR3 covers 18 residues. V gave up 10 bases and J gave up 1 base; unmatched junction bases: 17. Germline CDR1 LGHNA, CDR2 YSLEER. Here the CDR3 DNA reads TGCGCCATCAGGCCAATCCACCTAGGGACTAGCGGGTCCTACGAGCAGTACTTC. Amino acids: CAIRPIHLGTSGSYEQYF.

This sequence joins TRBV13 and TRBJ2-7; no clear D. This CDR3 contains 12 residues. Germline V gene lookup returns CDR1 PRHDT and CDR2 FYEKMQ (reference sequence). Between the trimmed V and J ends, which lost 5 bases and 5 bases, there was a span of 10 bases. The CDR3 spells CASSARRDEQYF. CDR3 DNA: TGTGCCAGCAGCGCCAGACGGGACGAGCAGTACTTC. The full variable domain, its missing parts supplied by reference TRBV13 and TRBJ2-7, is AAGVIQSPRHLIKEKRETATLKCYPIPRHDTVYWYQQGPGQDPQFLISFYEKMQSDKGSIPDRFSAQQFSDYHSELNMSSLELGDSALYFCASSARRDEQYFGPGTRLTVT.

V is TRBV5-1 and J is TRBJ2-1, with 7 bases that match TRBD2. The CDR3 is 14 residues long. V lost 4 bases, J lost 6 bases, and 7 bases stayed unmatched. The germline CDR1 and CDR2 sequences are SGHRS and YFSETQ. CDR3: CASSQGGPSNEQFF. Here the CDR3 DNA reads TGCGCCAGCAGCCAGGGAGGGCCCTCCAATGAGCAGTTCTTC.

The CDR3 DNA reads TGTGCCAGCAGCCCCCGGGACACTTCCTACGAGCAGTACTTC. Its protein product is CASSPRDTSYEQYF. V is TRBV7-9 and J is TRBJ2-7; maybe TRBD1 (6 bases). The CDR3 sequence is 14 residues long. Looked up from germline, CDR1 is SEHNR and CDR2 is FQNEAQ (reference sequence). Deletions cut 5 bases from V and 1 base from J, with 12 bases between.

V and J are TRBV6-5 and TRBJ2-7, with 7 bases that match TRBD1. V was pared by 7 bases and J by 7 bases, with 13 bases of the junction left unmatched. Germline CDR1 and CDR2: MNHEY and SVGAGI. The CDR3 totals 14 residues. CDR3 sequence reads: CASTHQDRTREQYF. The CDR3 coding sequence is TGTGCCAGCACACATCAGGACAGGACGAGAGAGCAGTACTTC.

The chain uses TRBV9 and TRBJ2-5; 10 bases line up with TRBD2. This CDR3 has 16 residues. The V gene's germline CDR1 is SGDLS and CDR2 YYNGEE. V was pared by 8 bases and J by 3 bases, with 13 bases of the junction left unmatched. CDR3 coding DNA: TGTGCCAGTTCCCAAGACGCAGCGGGAGGGAAAGAGACCCAGTACTTC. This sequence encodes CASSQDAAGGKETQYF.

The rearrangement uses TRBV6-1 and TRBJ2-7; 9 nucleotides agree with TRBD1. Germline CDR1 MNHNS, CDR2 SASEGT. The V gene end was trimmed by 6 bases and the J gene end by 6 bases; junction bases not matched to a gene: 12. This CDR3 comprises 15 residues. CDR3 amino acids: CASRRGDRDDAEQYF. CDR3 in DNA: TGTGCCAGCAGAAGAGGGGACAGGGATGATGCCGAGCAGTACTTC.

CDR3 in DNA: TGTGCCAGCAGCTCCCTAACAGGGGGCACTGAAGCTTTCTTT. Its translation: CASSSLTGGTEAFF. The V and J genes are TRBV2 and TRBJ1-1; TRBD1 aligns across 8 bases. From germline, CDR1 is SNHLY and CDR2 FYNNEI. The CDR3 totals 14 residues. The ends lost 6 bases at V and 4 bases at J; junction bases unmatched: 7.

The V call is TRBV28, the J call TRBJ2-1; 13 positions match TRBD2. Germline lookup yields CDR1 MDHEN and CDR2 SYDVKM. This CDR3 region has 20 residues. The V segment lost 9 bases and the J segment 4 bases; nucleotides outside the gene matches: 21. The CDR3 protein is CASTDRIKGLAGAAYNEQFF. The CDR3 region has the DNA TGTGCCAGTACGGACAGGATAAAAGGACTAGCGGGAGCCGCTTACAATGAGCAGTTCTTC.

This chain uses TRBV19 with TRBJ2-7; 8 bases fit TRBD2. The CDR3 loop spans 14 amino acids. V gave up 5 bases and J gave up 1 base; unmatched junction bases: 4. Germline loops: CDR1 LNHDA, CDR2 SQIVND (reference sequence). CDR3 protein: CASSSLAGSYEQYF. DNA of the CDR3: TGTGCCAGTAGTTCCCTAGCGGGTTCCTACGAGCAGTACTTC.

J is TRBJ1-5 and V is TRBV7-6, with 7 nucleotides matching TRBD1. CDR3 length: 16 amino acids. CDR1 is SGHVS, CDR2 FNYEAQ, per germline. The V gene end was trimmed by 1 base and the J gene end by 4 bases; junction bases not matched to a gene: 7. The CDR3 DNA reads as TGTGCCAGCAGCTTAGAAGGAGGGGGCGGGAATCAGCCCCAGCATTTT. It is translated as CASSLEGGGGNQPQHF.

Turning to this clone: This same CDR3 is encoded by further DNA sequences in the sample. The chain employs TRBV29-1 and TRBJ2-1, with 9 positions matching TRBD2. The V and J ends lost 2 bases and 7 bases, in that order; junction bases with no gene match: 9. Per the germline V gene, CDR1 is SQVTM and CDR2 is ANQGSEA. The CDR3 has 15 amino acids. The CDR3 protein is CSVEYLAGGWNEQFF. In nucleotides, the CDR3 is TGCAGCGTTGAATATCTGGCGGGAGGGTGGAATGAGCAGTTCTTC.

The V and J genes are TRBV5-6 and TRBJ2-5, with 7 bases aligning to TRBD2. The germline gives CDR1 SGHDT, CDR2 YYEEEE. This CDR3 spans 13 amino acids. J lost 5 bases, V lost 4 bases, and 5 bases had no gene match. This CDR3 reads CASSEGLVETQYF. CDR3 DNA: TGTGCCAGCAGCGAAGGACTAGTGGAGACCCAGTACTTC.

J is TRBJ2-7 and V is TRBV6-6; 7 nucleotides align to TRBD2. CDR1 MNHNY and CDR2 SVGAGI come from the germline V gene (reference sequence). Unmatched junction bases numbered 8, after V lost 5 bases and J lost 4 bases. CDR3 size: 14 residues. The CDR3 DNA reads TGTGCCAGCAGTGTATCTAGCGGAGCTTACGAGCAGTACTTC. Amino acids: CASSVSSGAYEQYF.

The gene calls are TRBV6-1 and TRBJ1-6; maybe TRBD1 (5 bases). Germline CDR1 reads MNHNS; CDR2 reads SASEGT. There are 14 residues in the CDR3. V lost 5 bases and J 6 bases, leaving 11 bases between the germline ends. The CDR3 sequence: CASSNGGGNSPLHF. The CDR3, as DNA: TGTGCCAGCAGTAACGGGGGGGGTAATTCACCCCTCCACTTT.

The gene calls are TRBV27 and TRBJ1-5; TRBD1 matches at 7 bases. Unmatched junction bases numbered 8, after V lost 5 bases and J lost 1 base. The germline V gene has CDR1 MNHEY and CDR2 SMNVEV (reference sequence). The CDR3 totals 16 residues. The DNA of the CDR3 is TGTGCCAGCAGTCCGCGACAGGGAGCGAGCAATCAGCCCCAGCATTTT. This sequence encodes CASSPRQGASNQPQHF.

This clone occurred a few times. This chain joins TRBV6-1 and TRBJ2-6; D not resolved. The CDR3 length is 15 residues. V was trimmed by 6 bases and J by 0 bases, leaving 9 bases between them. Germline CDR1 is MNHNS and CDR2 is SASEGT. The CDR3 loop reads CASSTRGSGANVLTF. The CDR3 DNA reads TGTGCCAGCAGCACGCGCGGCTCTGGGGCCAACGTCCTGACTTTC.

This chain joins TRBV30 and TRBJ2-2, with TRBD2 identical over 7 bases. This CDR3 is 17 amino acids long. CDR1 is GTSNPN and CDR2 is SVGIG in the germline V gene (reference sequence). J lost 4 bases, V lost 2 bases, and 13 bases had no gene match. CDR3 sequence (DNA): TGTGCCTGGAGTAGCCTAGCGGAGATTCGAATCACCGGGGAGCTGTTTTTT. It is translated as CAWSSLAEIRITGELFF. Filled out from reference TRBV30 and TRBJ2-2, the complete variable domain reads SQTIHQWPATLVQPVGSPLSLECTVEGTSNPNLYWYRQAAGRGLQLLFYSVGIGQISSEVPQNLSASRPQDRQFILSSKKLLLSDSGFYLCAWSSLAEIRITGELFFGEGSRLTVL.

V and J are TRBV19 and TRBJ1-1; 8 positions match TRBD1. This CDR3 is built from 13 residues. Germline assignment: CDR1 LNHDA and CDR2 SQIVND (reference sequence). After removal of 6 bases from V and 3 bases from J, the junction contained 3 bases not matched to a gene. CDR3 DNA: TGTGCCAGTAGATGGACAGGGTACACTGAAGCTTTCTTT. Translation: CASRWTGYTEAFF.

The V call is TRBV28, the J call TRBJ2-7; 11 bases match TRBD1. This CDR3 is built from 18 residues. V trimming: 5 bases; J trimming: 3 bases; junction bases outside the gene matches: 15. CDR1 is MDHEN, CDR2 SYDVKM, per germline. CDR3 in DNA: TGTGCCAGCAGTACCGGGACAGGGGGGTTTTCTTCCCTCTACGAGCAGTACTTC. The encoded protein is CASSTGTGGFSSLYEQYF.

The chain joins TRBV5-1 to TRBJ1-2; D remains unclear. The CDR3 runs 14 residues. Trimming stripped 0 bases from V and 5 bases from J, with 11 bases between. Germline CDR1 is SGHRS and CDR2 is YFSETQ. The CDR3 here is CASSLGNLVYGYTF. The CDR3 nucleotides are TGCGCCAGCAGCTTGGGAAATTTAGTTTATGGCTACACCTTC.

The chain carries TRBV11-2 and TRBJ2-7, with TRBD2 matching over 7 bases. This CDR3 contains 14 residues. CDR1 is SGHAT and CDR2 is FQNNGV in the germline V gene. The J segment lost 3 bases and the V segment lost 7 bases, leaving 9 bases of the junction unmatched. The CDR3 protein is CASNSGLVDYEQYF. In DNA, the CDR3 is TGTGCCAGCAATTCTGGACTAGTAGACTACGAGCAGTACTTC.

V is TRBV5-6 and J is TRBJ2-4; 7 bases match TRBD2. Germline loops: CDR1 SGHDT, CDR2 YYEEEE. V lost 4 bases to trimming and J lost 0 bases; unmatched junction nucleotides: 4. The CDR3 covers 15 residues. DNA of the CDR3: TGTGCCAGCAGCCCGGGAGGCGTAGCCAAAAACATTCAGTACTTC. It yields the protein CASSPGGVAKNIQYF.

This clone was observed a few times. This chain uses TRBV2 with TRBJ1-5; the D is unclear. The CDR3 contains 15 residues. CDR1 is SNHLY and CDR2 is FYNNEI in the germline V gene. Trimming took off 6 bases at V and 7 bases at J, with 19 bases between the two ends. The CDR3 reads CASSLERVRGQPQHF. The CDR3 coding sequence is TGTGCCAGCAGCCTCGAACGGGTCCGAGGGCAGCCCCAGCATTTT.